A selection of T cell receptor beta chains follows, all from one sample in a study of identical twins. TCRdb called the 5' RACE reads again in MiXCR, with one record for every CDR3 protein. The sample includes 260,000 or so distinct CDR3 sequences, 7.5% seen only once; the top ten take around 5.4%. The same data also went into a second study, on yellow fever vaccine responses in identical twins.

The sample was CD8+ T cells sorted from blood. The receptors shown here come from a woman aged 18-29 years in good health. Each CDR3 is given without its conserved first and last residue. Clone size is not always given. Where it is, it says once, few, many or a class for expanded clones.

j_call	v_call	clone_size	cdr3_aa
TRBJ2-6	TRBV11-3	few	ASSLLWGPGANVLT
TRBJ2-5	TRBV20-1	.	SARFPGTGKETQY
TRBJ1-1	TRBV12-3/TRBV12-4	few	ASSHPKTGMNTEAF
TRBJ2-6	TRBV29-1	many	SVVLEGPHSGANVLT
TRBJ2-4	TRBV13	many	ASSLRGIAKNIQY
TRBJ2-1	TRBV11-1	.	ASSFLRQGGSKGSSEQF
TRBJ2-7	TRBV7-6	.	ASSPRLAGEGYEQY
TRBJ2-7	TRBV20-1	few	SARDYQTYEQY
TRBJ2-3	TRBV28	.	ASTLDRARTDTQY
TRBJ2-5	TRBV11-2	many	ASSLDLAGRQETQY
TRBJ2-2	TRBV9	.	ASSAGSKSGELF
TRBJ2-1	TRBV6-4	.	ASSGTSGGANEQF
TRBJ2-1	TRBV7-2	many	ASSPGSTYNEQF
TRBJ2-1	TRBV4-1	.	ASSQSLSYNEQF
TRBJ2-7	TRBV5-4	.	ASSAAGTSYNMY